This TCR beta chain was identified in a study of OX40 agonist ivuxolimab in advanced cancers. Study details: Patients assigned to dose escalation were diagnosed with hepatocellular carcinoma, melanoma, renal cell or head and neck cancer. Broader study findings: At 0.1 to 3.0 mg/kg and by week 6, clonal expansion occurred in CD4+ and CD8+ blood T cells.

The CDR3 loop spans 16 amino acids. The V gene's germline CDR1 is SGHAT and CDR2 FQDESV (reference sequence). The V and J ends lost 1 base and 5 bases respectively, with 15 bases between them. TCRdb's table, derived via immunoSEQ multiplex PCR, lists solely in-frame clones and lacks some. The sample lists tens of thousands of clones; under 95% were seen once. As concerns this clone: No antigen is known for it.

The cohort excluded patients with autoimmune disease history or systemic immunosuppression. The TCR comes from an adult with an advanced solid tumor such as melanoma, head and neck, liver or kidney cancer. V gene TRBV11-1 combines with J gene TRBJ2-1, with D possibly TRBD2 on 7 matching bases. Specimen: CD4+ or CD8+ T cells sorted from blood, collected in a trial of the OX40 agonist ivuxolimab. CDR3 residues: CASSLVRGRVNNEQFF. In DNA form, the CDR3 reads TGTGCCAGCAGCTTAGTGCGGGGGCGCGTGAACAATGAGCAGTTCTTC.